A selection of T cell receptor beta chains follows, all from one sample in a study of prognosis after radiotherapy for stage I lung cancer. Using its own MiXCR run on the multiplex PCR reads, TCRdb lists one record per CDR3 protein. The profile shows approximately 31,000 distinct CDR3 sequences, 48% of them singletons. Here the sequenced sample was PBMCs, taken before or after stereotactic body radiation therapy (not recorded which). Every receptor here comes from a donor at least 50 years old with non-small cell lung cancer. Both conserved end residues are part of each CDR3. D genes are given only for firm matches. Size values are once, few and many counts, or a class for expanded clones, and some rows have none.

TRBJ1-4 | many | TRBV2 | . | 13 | CASRSWRTEKLFF | TGTGCCAGCAGGTCGTGGCGGACGGAAAAACTGTTTTTT
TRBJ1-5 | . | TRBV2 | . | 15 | CASSGGSNFNQPQHF | TGTGCCAGCAGTGGTGGTTCGAACTTCAATCAGCCCCAGCATTTT
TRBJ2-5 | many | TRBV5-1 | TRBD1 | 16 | CASSGGTGGYQETQYF | TGCGCCAGCAGCGGGGGAACAGGGGGCTATCAAGAGACCCAGTACTTC
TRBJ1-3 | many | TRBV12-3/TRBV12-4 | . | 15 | CASSFRVMGGNTIYF | TGTGCCAGCAGTTTTAGAGTAATGGGTGGAAACACCATATATTTT
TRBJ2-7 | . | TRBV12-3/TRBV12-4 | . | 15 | CASILQQGDLYEQYF | TGTGCCAGCATCCTCCAGCAGGGTGATTTATACGAGCAGTACTTC
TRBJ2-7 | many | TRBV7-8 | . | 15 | CASSLEQGPTYEQYF | TGTGCCAGCAGCTTAGAGCAGGGCCCCACGTACGAGCAGTACTTC
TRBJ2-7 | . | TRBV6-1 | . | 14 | CASNLGTGAYEHYF | TGTGCCAGCAATTTAGGGACGGGTGCCTACGAGCATTACTTC
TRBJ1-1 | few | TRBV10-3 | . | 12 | CATGGVETEAFF | TGTGCCACCGGGGGGGTAGAAACTGAAGCTTTCTTT
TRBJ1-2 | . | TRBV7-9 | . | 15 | CASSPERRANYGYTF | TGTGCCAGCAGCCCCGAAAGGAGGGCTAACTATGGCTACACCTTC
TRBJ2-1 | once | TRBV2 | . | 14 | CASIGGSRVNEQFF | TGTGCCAGCATTGGAGGGTCAAGAGTCAATGAGCAGTTCTTC
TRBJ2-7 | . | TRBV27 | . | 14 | CDSSVGKDEDEKYF | TGTGACAGCAGTGTCGGGAAGGATGAGGACGAGAAGTACTTC
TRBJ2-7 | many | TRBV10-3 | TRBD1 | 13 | CAISVQGAYEQYF | TGTGCCATCAGTGTACAGGGGGCCTACGAGCAGTACTTC